This T cell receptor beta chain originates from a study of blood T cells in healthy people across ages. Russia was home to the donors, healthy Caucasian individuals aged about 6 to 90. A sample-barcoded 5' primer and a J-beta primer mix were used in a second PCR of roughly 7 to 11 cycles. From the 5' RACE reads, TCRdb called clonotypes with MiXCR, one entry per CDR3 protein. The table includes 800,000 or so distinct CDR3 sequences, around a quarter detected once. The same sample was also used in a study of T cells of mothers and their children.

The origin of this receptor is a boy aged 5-17 years in good health. Sequencing used blood.

CDR3 sequence (DNA): TGCAGCGTTTATGACAGGGGGGAAACCGGGGAGCTGTTTTTT. Translation gives CSVYDRGETGELFF. The chain links TRBV29-1 to TRBJ2-2; 9 nucleotides line up with TRBD1. This CDR3 is 14 amino acids long. Germline V lookup: CDR1 SQVTM, CDR2 ANQGSEA. J lost 5 bases, V lost 5 bases, and 6 bases had no gene match.